Listed below are T cell receptor beta chains from one sample, sequenced in a study of siplizumab effects on memory and regulatory T cells. TCRdb keeps only in-frame clones here, not all; method: immunoSEQ multiplex PCR. The data show about 48,000 clones, with about 88% seen just once and 0.35% held by the top ten. Sequences were obtained from naive CD8+ T cells sorted from blood. The receptors come from a human donor in good health. CDR3s include the opening cysteine and the closing phenylalanine or tryptophan. Each record gives: D gene, J gene, CDR3 length, V gene, CDR3 protein, CDR3 DNA. The D gene is left open where the match is weak.

>-|TRBJ1-2|15|TRBV2
CASSGMGGEDYGYTF
TGTGCCAGCAGCGGAATGGGGGGCGAGGACTATGGCTACACCTTC
>TRBD1|TRBJ2-7|14|TRBV10-3
CAITAVGQGDEQYF
TGTGCCATCACCGCCGTGGGACAGGGGGACGAGCAGTACTTC
>TRBD2|TRBJ2-2|14|TRBV29-1
CSAIAGDDTGELFF
TGCAGCGCTATAGCGGGGGACGACACCGGGGAGCTGTTTTTT
>-|TRBJ1-1|13|TRBV27
CASSLSMVTEAFF
TGTGCCAGCAGTTTATCTATGGTCACTGAAGCTTTCTTT
>TRBD1|TRBJ2-7|12|TRBV19
CASGTALSEQYF
TGTGCCAGCGGGACAGCCTTAAGCGAGCAGTACTTC
>TRBD1|TRBJ1-2|13|TRBV29-1
CSVVTGGDYGYTF
TGCAGCGTCGTTACAGGGGGGGACTATGGCTACACCTTC
>-|TRBJ2-7|13|TRBV27
CASSFFRSYEQYF
TGTGCCAGCAGTTTCTTCCGGTCCTACGAGCAGTACTTC
>-|TRBJ1-5|12|TRBV7-9
CASSLGLQPQHF
TGTGCCAGCAGCTTAGGTCTTCAGCCCCAGCATTTT
>-|TRBJ2-1|15|TRBV19
CASSAFESSYNEQFF
TGTGCCAGTAGTGCCTTTGAGAGCTCCTACAATGAGCAGTTCTTC
>-|TRBJ1-5|14|TRBV7-9
CASSVQGSNQPQHF
TGTGCCAGCAGCGTACAGGGAAGCAATCAGCCCCAGCATTTT
>-|TRBJ2-7|13|TRBV11-2
CASSLGRSYEQYF
TGTGCCAGCAGCCTAGGTCGATCCTACGAGCAGTACTTC